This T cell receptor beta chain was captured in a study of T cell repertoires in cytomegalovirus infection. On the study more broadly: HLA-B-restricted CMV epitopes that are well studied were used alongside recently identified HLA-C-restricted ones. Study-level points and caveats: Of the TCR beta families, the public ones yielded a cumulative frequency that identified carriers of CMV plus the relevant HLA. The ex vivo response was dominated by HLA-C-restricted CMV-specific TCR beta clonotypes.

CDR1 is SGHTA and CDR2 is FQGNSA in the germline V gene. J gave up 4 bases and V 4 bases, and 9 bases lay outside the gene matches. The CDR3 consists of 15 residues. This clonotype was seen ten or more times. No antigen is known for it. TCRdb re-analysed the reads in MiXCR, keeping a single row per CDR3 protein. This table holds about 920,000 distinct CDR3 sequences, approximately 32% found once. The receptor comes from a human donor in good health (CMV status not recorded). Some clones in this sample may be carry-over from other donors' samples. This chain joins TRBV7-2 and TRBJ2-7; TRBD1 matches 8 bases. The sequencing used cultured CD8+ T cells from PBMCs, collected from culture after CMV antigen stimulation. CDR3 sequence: CASSSPGQEVYEQYF. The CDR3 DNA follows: TGTGCCAGCAGCTCACCGGGACAGGAGGTTTACGAGCAGTACTTC.